A selection of T cell receptor beta chains follows, all from one sample in a study of blood T cell repertoires in COVID-19. Measured with immunoSEQ multiplex PCR; TCRdb has only the in-frame clones, and not every one. Of about 220,000 clones listed, around 89% are singletons. The sample comprised PBMCs or T cells enriched from blood (not recorded which). The receptor source for this set is a woman aged 18-30 years in a cohort exposed to, infected with or recovered from COVID-19 (not recorded which). The CDR3 runs from the conserved cysteine through the conserved F or W. Each record gives: clone size, V gene, J gene, CDR3 protein. Only some rows state a clone size, as once, few, many or a class for expanded clones.

size: .
V: TRBV30
J: TRBJ1-1
CDR3: CAWSVQGYNTEAFF

size: .
V: TRBV11-3
J: TRBJ2-1
CDR3: CASSFGSGGPFNEQFF

size: once
V: TRBV6-5
J: TRBJ2-2
CDR3: CASSLRRGNTGELFF

size: .
V: TRBV2
J: TRBJ1-2
CDR3: CASRYRDGGYTF

size: .
V: TRBV6-5
J: TRBJ2-5
CDR3: CASSRTSGRGETQYF

size: .
V: TRBV24-1
J: TRBJ2-3
CDR3: CATSDTRTDTQYF

size: .
V: TRBV9
J: TRBJ2-3
CDR3: CASSVDLAGTDTQYF

size: .
V: TRBV29-1
J: TRBJ1-1
CDR3: CSVDMRDSVTEAFF

size: .
V: TRBV24-1
J: TRBJ2-7
CDR3: CATSDQEADRDHEQYF

size: .
V: TRBV10-3
J: TRBJ1-1
CDR3: CAISGGRHMNTEAFF

size: .
V: TRBV4-1
J: TRBJ2-7
CDR3: CASSQDRAGTGLAEQYF

size: .
V: TRBV7-9
J: TRBJ1-1
CDR3: CASSLNPGTPNTEAFF

size: .
V: TRBV10-3
J: TRBJ1-2
CDR3: CAISESNSPYGYTF

size: .
V: TRBV6-2/TRBV6-3
J: TRBJ1-2
CDR3: CASSYWFSGLGGYTF

size: .
V: TRBV15
J: TRBJ2-5
CDR3: CATSRERLMETQYF

size: .
V: TRBV7-9
J: TRBJ2-6
CDR3: CASNNRGAGANVLTF

size: .
V: TRBV4-1
J: TRBJ2-1
CDR3: CASSQSGGTQEQFF

size: once
V: TRBV20-1
J: TRBJ2-4
CDR3: CSASWLANIQYF

size: once
V: TRBV19
J: TRBJ1-5
CDR3: CASRSGALGQPQHF

size: .
V: TRBV4-1
J: TRBJ2-2
CDR3: CASSQDRVSTGELFF

size: .
V: TRBV2
J: TRBJ2-3
CDR3: CASRGGYTDTQYF

size: .
V: TRBV29-1
J: TRBJ2-2
CDR3: CSVPRLAGSTGELFF

size: .
V: TRBV5-5
J: TRBJ2-7
CDR3: CASSPYSYEQYF

size: .
V: TRBV18
J: TRBJ1-2
CDR3: CASSLDRTPYGYTF

size: .
V: TRBV21-1
J: TRBJ1-5
CDR3: CASSFLGGQGVRQPQHF

size: .
V: TRBV3-1/TRBV3-2
J: TRBJ2-2
CDR3: CASSQRESSGELFF

size: .
V: TRBV29-1
J: TRBJ1-2
CDR3: CSVVGISYYGYTF

size: .
V: TRBV27
J: TRBJ1-2
CDR3: CASSSNPGPLGYTF